A selection of T cell receptor beta chains follows, all from one sample in a study of blood T cell repertoires in COVID-19. Generated by immunoSEQ multiplex PCR, the TCRdb table keeps only in-frame clones and is missing some. Here the sample spans over 200,000 clones, under 85% being singletons. The sample was peripheral blood. These receptor sequences come from a woman aged 25 to 45 with COVID-19, enrolled during active disease. Each CDR3 is given with its conserved first and last residue. Fields, in order: J gene, V gene, CDR3 protein.

j_gene: TRBJ1-6
v_gene: TRBV4-1
CDR3aa: CASSKRGTSGTYNSPLHF

j_gene: TRBJ2-1
v_gene: TRBV24-1
CDR3aa: CATSDSFTSSYNEQFF

j_gene: TRBJ1-1
v_gene: TRBV3-1/TRBV3-2
CDR3aa: CASSRSDPSRAFF

j_gene: TRBJ2-5
v_gene: TRBV7-9
CDR3aa: CASSFRTSGYQETQYF

j_gene: TRBJ1-6
v_gene: TRBV6-4
CDR3aa: CANSDGQGLSRKPSYNSPLHF

j_gene: TRBJ1-2
v_gene: TRBV6-2/TRBV6-3
CDR3aa: CASSPQGTYGYTF

j_gene: TRBJ2-7
v_gene: TRBV7-8
CDR3aa: CASSATTSGGYEQYF

j_gene: TRBJ2-5
v_gene: TRBV19
CDR3aa: CASSIGMGRETQYF

j_gene: TRBJ1-2
v_gene: TRBV5-6
CDR3aa: CASSLFREDYGYTF

j_gene: TRBJ1-1
v_gene: TRBV28
CDR3aa: CASSGTDRGTEAFF

j_gene: TRBJ1-2
v_gene: TRBV28
CDR3aa: CASSTPGGYGYTF

j_gene: TRBJ1-3
v_gene: TRBV19
CDR3aa: CASSITGGDGPGNTIYF

j_gene: TRBJ1-1
v_gene: TRBV27
CDR3aa: CASSFGQGAEAFF

j_gene: TRBJ2-4
v_gene: TRBV21-1
CDR3aa: CASSKEENDKSNGIQYF

j_gene: TRBJ1-6
v_gene: TRBV2
CDR3aa: CASSPRGGESNSPLHF

j_gene: TRBJ1-2
v_gene: TRBV5-1
CDR3aa: CASSSDGAGGYGYTF

j_gene: TRBJ2-7
v_gene: TRBV6-2/TRBV6-3
CDR3aa: CASSWDSTSYEQYF

j_gene: TRBJ2-3
v_gene: TRBV30
CDR3aa: CAWSVLAVQTDTQYF

j_gene: TRBJ2-7
v_gene: TRBV25-1
CDR3aa: CASSASYEQYF

j_gene: TRBJ1-1
v_gene: TRBV2
CDR3aa: CASSEETGVKAFF

j_gene: TRBJ2-1
v_gene: TRBV7-3
CDR3aa: CASSSKTSGGNNEQFF

j_gene: TRBJ1-2
v_gene: TRBV6-5
CDR3aa: CASSPTGDGSGYTF

j_gene: TRBJ1-2
v_gene: TRBV7-9
CDR3aa: CASSLSQNHGYTF

j_gene: TRBJ2-3
v_gene: TRBV27
CDR3aa: CASSLNPGGTDTQYF

j_gene: TRBJ1-1
v_gene: TRBV7-9
CDR3aa: CASSRDRGSPEAFF

j_gene: TRBJ1-2
v_gene: TRBV25-1
CDR3aa: CASSETGPASYGYTF

j_gene: TRBJ2-3
v_gene: TRBV12-3/TRBV12-4
CDR3aa: CASSFWSSEAYF

j_gene: TRBJ2-1
v_gene: TRBV19
CDR3aa: CASTPPGQGAYEQFF

j_gene: TRBJ2-3
v_gene: TRBV5-4
CDR3aa: CASLTSGGPTDTQYF

j_gene: TRBJ1-1
v_gene: TRBV28
CDR3aa: CASSLVYTEAFF

j_gene: TRBJ1-1
v_gene: TRBV2
CDR3aa: CASSESGQMNTEAFF

j_gene: TRBJ1-3
v_gene: TRBV14
CDR3aa: CASSQAVSSGNTIYF

j_gene: TRBJ2-7
v_gene: TRBV6-2/TRBV6-3
CDR3aa: CASSFITGGSYEQYF

j_gene: TRBJ1-3
v_gene: TRBV29-1
CDR3aa: CSAGTGSSGNTIYF

j_gene: TRBJ1-2
v_gene: TRBV12-3/TRBV12-4
CDR3aa: CASSLYLGAGYTF

j_gene: TRBJ1-5
v_gene: TRBV27
CDR3aa: CASSPRVGGEQPQHF

j_gene: TRBJ2-6
v_gene: TRBV7-2
CDR3aa: CASSLAGGAVSGANVLTF

j_gene: TRBJ1-2
v_gene: TRBV7-2
CDR3aa: CASSLGGGGESYGYTF

j_gene: TRBJ1-1
v_gene: TRBV19
CDR3aa: CASSIGEGNTEAFF

j_gene: TRBJ1-2
v_gene: TRBV6-2/TRBV6-3
CDR3aa: CASSSGQGIYGYTF

j_gene: TRBJ2-7
v_gene: TRBV4-1
CDR3aa: CASSQEVSGLSYEQYF

j_gene: TRBJ1-5
v_gene: TRBV18
CDR3aa: CASSPDRGNQPQHF

j_gene: TRBJ2-1
v_gene: TRBV3-1/TRBV3-2
CDR3aa: CASSDGQGAYNEQFF